These T cell receptor beta chains were read from a single sample in a study of blood T cell repertoires in COVID-19. TCRdb keeps only in-frame clones here, not all; method: immunoSEQ multiplex PCR. The sample includes about 480,000 clones, roughly 90% of them seen just once. Sequencing was performed on PBMCs or T cells enriched from blood (not recorded which). The receptors stem from a woman aged 40 to 49 who had recovered from COVID-19. Each CDR3 is given with its conserved first and last residue. A D gene is named only where the DNA matches it firmly. Clone sizes are given selectively: once, few, many, or a class where the clone is expanded.

d_call,v_call,clone_size,j_call,cdr3_nt,cdr3_aa
NA,TRBV7-8,NA,TRBJ1-1,TGTGCCAGCAGCCCCCAGGCAGGCATGAACACTGAAGCTTTCTTT,CASSPQAGMNTEAFF
NA,TRBV7-2,NA,TRBJ2-7,TGTGCCAGCAGCTTAGAAGTGAGTATATCGTCCTACGAGCAGTACTTC,CASSLEVSISSYEQYF
TRBD1,TRBV14,NA,TRBJ1-2,TGTGCCAGCAGCCAAGATGAGAGTGCCGGACAGGGGGTTTCCCTCTATGGCTACACCTTC,CASSQDESAGQGVSLYGYTF
TRBD1,TRBV6-5,NA,TRBJ1-2,TGTGCCAGCACCACGACAGGGAGAGGGGGCTATGGCTACACCTTC,CASTTTGRGGYGYTF
TRBD2,TRBV5-4,NA,TRBJ2-2,TGTGCCAGCAGCTCGCCGACTAGCGGGAGGGCCGGGGAGCTGTTTTTT,CASSSPTSGRAGELFF
TRBD1,TRBV10-3,NA,TRBJ2-5,TGTGCCATCAGTGATGCCGGGACAGGGGCGGGAGAGACCCAGTACTTC,CAISDAGTGAGETQYF
NA,TRBV10-1,NA,TRBJ1-5,TGCGCCAGCAGTACCCAACAGGGATTCCCCCAGCATTTT,CASSTQQGFPQHF
NA,TRBV7-2,NA,TRBJ1-2,TGTGCCAGCAGCTTAGAAACAGCAAAAACCTATGGCTACACCTTC,CASSLETAKTYGYTF
TRBD1,TRBV5-6,NA,TRBJ2-1,TGTGCCAGCAGCTTCGGACAGGAGCCCTACAATGAGCAGTTCTTC,CASSFGQEPYNEQFF
TRBD1,TRBV14,NA,TRBJ2-7,TGTGCCAGCAGCCATGGAGAAGACAGGGAAACCTACGAGCAGTACTTC,CASSHGEDRETYEQYF
NA,TRBV2,NA,TRBJ1-2,TGTGCCAGCAGTGTGGTGGGGCAGGGCATATCCCTTATCAACTATGGCTACACCTTC,CASSVVGQGISLINYGYTF
NA,TRBV5-6,NA,TRBJ2-7,TGTGCCAGCAGCTTGTCTGTCGAGCAGTACTTC,CASSLSVEQYF
NA,TRBV7-7,NA,TRBJ1-4,TGTGCTAGCAGCTTAGGCGTACGCGGGCCGGGCGAAAAACTGTTTTTT,CASSLGVRGPGEKLFF
TRBD2,TRBV19,once,TRBJ2-3,TGTGCCAGTAGTATCGCTAGCGGGAGGGCGGGTTACACAGATACGCAGTATTTT,CASSIASGRAGYTDTQYF
NA,TRBV5-1,NA,TRBJ2-3,TGCGCCAGCAGCTTTTTTCTGGGGCAGCCTAGCACAGATACGCAGTATTTT,CASSFFLGQPSTDTQYF
NA,TRBV15,NA,TRBJ2-7,TGTGCCACCAGCAGAGAAATTAACAGGTGGGGTACCTACGAGCAGTACTTC,CATSREINRWGTYEQYF
NA,TRBV2,few,TRBJ2-2,TGTGCCAGCATGAAGAGGGTGGGCGGGGAGCTGTTTTTT,CASMKRVGGELFF
NA,TRBV6-5,NA,TRBJ1-1,TGTGCCAGCAGTTACTCGAGTAATCTGGCCGGGGCTTTCTTT,CASSYSSNLAGAFF
NA,TRBV4-3,once,TRBJ2-1,TGCGCCAGCAGCCAAAGAGGGGAACCGGGACACATATACAATGAGCAGTTCTTC,CASSQRGEPGHIYNEQFF
NA,TRBV4-3,NA,TRBJ2-3,TGCGCCAGCAGCCAAGACCCAGGCAGCACAGATACGCAGTATTTT,CASSQDPGSTDTQYF
TRBD1,TRBV10-3,few,TRBJ1-2,TGTGCCATCACTAGTGACAGGGTCTTTGGCTACACCTTC,CAITSDRVFGYTF
NA,TRBV5-1,NA,TRBJ1-2,TGCGCCAGCAGCCACGGGACATCTTATGGCTACACCTTC,CASSHGTSYGYTF
NA,TRBV3-1/TRBV3-2,NA,TRBJ2-6,TGTGCCAGCAGCCAAAACCCGGGGGCTGGGGCCAACGTCCTGACTTTC,CASSQNPGAGANVLTF
TRBD1,TRBV5-1,NA,TRBJ1-2,TGCGCCAGCAGCTCGGACCGGGACAGATACAATGGCTACACCTTC,CASSSDRDRYNGYTF
TRBD2,TRBV7-7,NA,TRBJ2-5,TGTGCCAGCAGCCGAGGACTAGCGGGGGGGGAGACCCAGTACTTC,CASSRGLAGGETQYF
NA,TRBV19,NA,TRBJ2-5,TGTGCCAGTAGTATAGTGGCCAGGGATCAAGAGACCCAGTACTTC,CASSIVARDQETQYF
TRBD2,TRBV5-5,few,TRBJ2-5,TGTGCCAGCAGCACAGGACTAGCGGGATGGACCCAGTACTTC,CASSTGLAGWTQYF
TRBD2,TRBV19,NA,TRBJ2-5,TGTGCCAGTAGTATTGGCGGGAGGGCCCGGGAGACCCAGTACTTC,CASSIGGRARETQYF
TRBD1,TRBV25-1,NA,TRBJ1-3,TGTGCCAGCAGTCTCCGGGACAGCTCTGGAAACACCATATATTTT,CASSLRDSSGNTIYF
NA,TRBV7-6,NA,TRBJ1-2,TGTGCCAGCAGTCCCCGGTCCCAGGTTGGGGGCTACACCTTC,CASSPRSQVGGYTF
TRBD1,TRBV7-9,NA,TRBJ2-3,TGTGCCAGCAGCCTCCGGGACAGGGAGGCAGATACGCAGTATTTT,CASSLRDREADTQYF
NA,TRBV5-1,NA,TRBJ2-5,TGCGCCAGCACCAAAGCAGGGTACCAAGAGACCCAGTACTTC,CASTKAGYQETQYF
TRBD1,TRBV10-2,NA,TRBJ1-4,TGCGCCAGCAGTGACAACAGGGACAGGAGTGAAAAACTGTTTTTT,CASSDNRDRSEKLFF
NA,TRBV7-9,few,TRBJ2-3,TGTGCCAGCAGCCTAGGTGGCTTCGGGGATACGCAGTATTTT,CASSLGGFGDTQYF
NA,TRBV6-5,NA,TRBJ1-2,TGTGCCAGCAGCCCACGTCGGGTAAACTATGGCTACACCTTC,CASSPRRVNYGYTF
NA,TRBV30,NA,TRBJ2-1,TGTGCCTGGATTGGTCGGGAGAGTCCCCACAATGAGCAGTTCTTC,CAWIGRESPHNEQFF
TRBD1,TRBV28,NA,TRBJ2-1,TGTGCCAGCCGGACCGGGACAGGGTACAATGAGCAGTTCTTC,CASRTGTGYNEQFF
NA,TRBV4-3,NA,TRBJ2-3,TGCGCCAGCAGCCGAAACCTAGCGTACACAGATACGCAGTATTTT,CASSRNLAYTDTQYF
NA,TRBV5-1,NA,TRBJ1-2,TGCGCCAGCAGCCCATCTGATACAGGGTATGGCTACACCTTC,CASSPSDTGYGYTF
NA,TRBV10-3,NA,TRBJ1-4,TGTGCCATCAGTGATGAGACAACTAATGAAAAACTGTTTTTT,CAISDETTNEKLFF
NA,TRBV9,NA,TRBJ2-2,TGTGCCAGCAGCGTAGAGGACACGGCGAGAGGTGCCGGGGAGCTGTTTTTT,CASSVEDTARGAGELFF
TRBD1,TRBV6-2/TRBV6-3,NA,TRBJ1-5,TGTGCCAGCAGTTACGTACTAGACAGGGGCAACAATCAGCCCCAGCATTTT,CASSYVLDRGNNQPQHF
TRBD2,TRBV18,NA,TRBJ2-5,TGTGCCAGCTCACCTGGACTAGCGGGAGGGTCGAGGCAAGAGACCCAGTACTTC,CASSPGLAGGSRQETQYF
TRBD2,TRBV13,once,TRBJ2-7,TGTGCCAGCAGCCTAGGAAGCGGGACGTCCTCCTACGAGCAGTACTTC,CASSLGSGTSSYEQYF
TRBD1,TRBV6-2/TRBV6-3,NA,TRBJ2-7,TGTGCCAGCAGTTACTCGATAGCGGGACAGGGGTACTACGAGCAGTACTTC,CASSYSIAGQGYYEQYF
NA,TRBV5-1,NA,TRBJ1-1,TGCGCCAGCAGCTTGGACCCGGGTGAAGCTTTCTTT,CASSLDPGEAFF
NA,TRBV20-1,once,TRBJ2-7,TGCAGTGCTTATCAGGGGGGAAAGCAGTACTTC,CSAYQGGKQYF
NA,TRBV7-2,once,TRBJ2-4,TGTGCCAGCAGCTTAGCTTTTGACACTCTAGCCAAAAACATTCAGTACTTC,CASSLAFDTLAKNIQYF
TRBD1,TRBV7-9,NA,TRBJ1-2,TGTGCCAGCAGCTTTGTCCCGGGACAGGGGAGCTTGGACTATGGCTACACCTTC,CASSFVPGQGSLDYGYTF
NA,TRBV7-8,NA,TRBJ1-5,TGTGCCAGCAGCTTAGACTCGGGAAATCAGCCCCAGCATTTT,CASSLDSGNQPQHF
NA,TRBV2,NA,TRBJ1-4,TGTGCCAGCAGCGCCTTGGGTGGGGACAAATTTAATGAAAAACTGTTTTTT,CASSALGGDKFNEKLFF
TRBD1,TRBV6-5,NA,TRBJ1-2,TGTGCCAGCAGTTACGGACAGGGAGACAACTATGGCTACACCTTC,CASSYGQGDNYGYTF